This entry is about one T cell receptor beta chain. The source of the sample is a study of blood T cell repertoires in COVID-19. Study-level information: Nucleic acid was either cDNA or gDNA, and it came from T cells, B-cell-depleted T cells, or PBMCs.

Trimming removed 0 bases from V and 3 bases from J, with 9 bases in between. CDR1 and CDR2 from the germline V gene are LGHNT and FRNRAP. The CDR3 has 15 amino acids. Source study methods: For nucleated cells, counts were estimated from reference gene primer amplification. Profiling relied on immunoSEQ multiplex PCR, and the TCRdb table lists in-frame clones only, not all of them. V and J calls plus clone size are reproduced from that table; the DNA served to infer D and trimming. The table has 70,000 or so clones, around 89% seen once. The chain couples TRBV12-5 to TRBJ2-1; weak D call: TRBD1 (5 bases). Sequencing was carried out using peripheral blood. The TCR sequence derives from a man in his sixties with acute or convalescent COVID-19. CDR3 coding DNA: TGTGCTAGTGGTTTGGTCCAGGGCGGCTACAATGAGCAGTTCTTC. It yields the protein CASGLVQGGYNEQFF.